The clone carrying this T cell receptor beta chain was counted a few times. Arm-PCR of CDR3 regions with iRepertoire HTBI primers generated TCR beta libraries. Using its own MiXCR run on the multiplex PCR reads, TCRdb lists one record per CDR3 protein. The repertoire holds over 300,000 distinct CDR3 sequences, with about a sixth as singletons. After removal of 6 bases from V and 4 bases from J, the junction contained 6 bases not matched to a gene. The germline gives CDR1 ENHRY, CDR2 SYGVKD. This CDR3 contains 14 residues. The data were obtained in a study of regulatory T cells in long-lasting Graves disease. Documented time point: newly diagnosed GD, antithyroid drugs for less than 3 months. With RNA extracted from PBMCs as input, the TCR library was made.

This rearrangement joins TRBV10-3 to TRBJ1-1, with 9 positions matching TRBD1. The specimen comprised peripheral blood mononuclear cells (PBMCs), sampled at new diagnosis, from a patient treated with antithyroid drugs. This receptor was obtained from a female donor with Graves disease. CDR3 sequence (DNA): TGTGCCATCAGCCCCGGGACAGGGCGCACTGAAGCTTTCTTT. It specifies CAISPGTGRTEAFF.